These T cell receptor beta chains were read from a single sample in a study of blood T cell repertoires in COVID-19. Sequencing used immunoSEQ multiplex PCR; TCRdb keeps in-frame clones, though not all of them. Of around 250,000 clones in the sample, around four fifths are singletons; the top ten hold over 12%. Sequenced input: PBMCs or T cells enriched from blood (not recorded which). The receptors come from a middle-aged man who had recovered from COVID-19. Each CDR3 is given with its conserved first and last residue. The D gene is left open where the match is weak. Where a row states a size, it is once, few, many or the class of an expanded clone; other rows omit it.

j_gene	abundance	v_gene	d_gene	CDR3aa	CDR3nt
TRBJ1-4	-	TRBV18	-	CASSAGQNEKLFF	TGTGCCAGCTCCGCGGGGCAGAATGAAAAACTGTTTTTT
TRBJ2-1	once	TRBV15	-	CATSRGGGRRNEQFF	TGTGCCACCAGCCGAGGGGGCGGGAGACGGAATGAGCAGTTCTTC
TRBJ1-2	-	TRBV9	-	CASSADSGGGSYTF	TGTGCCAGCAGCGCCGACTCGGGGGGCGGGAGCTACACCTTC
TRBJ1-1	-	TRBV7-2	-	CASSLSSGWGNTEAFF	TGTGCCAGCAGCTTATCGTCAGGGTGGGGGAACACTGAAGCTTTCTTT
TRBJ2-7	-	TRBV9	TRBD1	CASSVATGNNPYEQYF	TGTGCCAGCAGCGTTGCGACAGGGAACAATCCCTACGAGCAGTACTTC
TRBJ2-1	-	TRBV6-5	TRBD2	CASSAASGIYNEQFF	TGTGCCAGCTCGGCGGCTAGCGGGATTTACAATGAGCAGTTCTTC
TRBJ2-7	-	TRBV6-5	-	CASSPTGLWSGTCF	TGTGCCAGCAGTCCCACGGGTCTCTGGTCGGGTACATGCTTC
TRBJ1-2	-	TRBV10-3	-	CAISFDGDYGYTF	TGTGCCATCAGTTTCGACGGGGACTATGGCTACACCTTC
TRBJ1-5	-	TRBV6-6	-	CASTTHGGPQHF	TGTGCCAGCACTACACACGGGGGGCCCCAGCATTTT
TRBJ1-2	-	TRBV24-1	-	CATSGANPTLGRGYGYTF	TGTGCCACCAGTGGTGCCAACCCGACACTGGGGCGCGGCTATGGCTACACCTTC
TRBJ1-1	-	TRBV28	-	CASRSSGYTEAFF	TGTGCCAGCAGAAGTTCCGGGTACACTGAAGCTTTCTTT
TRBJ2-3	-	TRBV11-2	-	CASSFRPTVFTDTQYF	TGTGCCAGCAGCTTTAGGCCTACAGTTTTCACAGATACGCAGTATTTT
TRBJ1-6	-	TRBV10-3	TRBD1	CATWGQGYNSPLHF	TGTGCCACCTGGGGACAGGGGTATAATTCACCCCTCCACTTT